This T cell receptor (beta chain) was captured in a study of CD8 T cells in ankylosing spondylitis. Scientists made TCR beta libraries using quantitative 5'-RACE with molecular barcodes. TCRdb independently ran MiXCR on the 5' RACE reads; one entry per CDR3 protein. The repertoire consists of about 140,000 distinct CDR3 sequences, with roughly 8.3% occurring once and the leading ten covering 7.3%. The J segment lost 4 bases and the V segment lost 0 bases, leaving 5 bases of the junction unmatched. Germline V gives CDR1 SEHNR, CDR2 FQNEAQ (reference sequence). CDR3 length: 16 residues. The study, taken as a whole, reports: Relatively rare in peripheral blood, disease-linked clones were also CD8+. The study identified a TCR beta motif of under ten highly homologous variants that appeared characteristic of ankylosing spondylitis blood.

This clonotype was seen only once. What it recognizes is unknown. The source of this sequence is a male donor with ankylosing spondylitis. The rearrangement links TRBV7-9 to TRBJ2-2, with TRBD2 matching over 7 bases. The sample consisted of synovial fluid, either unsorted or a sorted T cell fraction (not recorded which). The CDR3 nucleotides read TGTGCCAGCAGCTTAGCTCCGGGGACTATCACCGGGGAGCTGTTTTTT. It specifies CASSLAPGTITGELFF.